This T cell receptor (beta chain) was profiled in a study of cytomegalovirus exposure and HLA in healthy donors. Study information: The 600 to 800 first-cohort repertoires shared a platform with the 130 or so validation repertoires, as reported in a later analysis. Notes on the study in general: Rare TCR sequences predominated, though certain public TCRs were found in many donors. A list of 164 TCR beta chains associated with cytomegalovirus was given.

TCRdb keeps only in-frame clones here, not all; method: immunoSEQ multiplex PCR. The table includes around 140,000 clones, approximately 88% detected once. Comment on this clone: Its antigen is currently unknown.

This receptor was taken from a man younger than 35 in good health and CMV-seropositive. Input material: PBMCs.

The CDR3 DNA follows: TGTGCCATCAGTGAGTCGGCAGGGTATCAGCCCCAGCATTTT. Protein sequence: CAISESAGYQPQHF. This chain links TRBV10-3 with TRBJ1-5, with D perhaps TRBD1 (5 bases). V was shortened by 0 bases and J by 5 bases, with 8 bases between the two germline ends. The V gene's germline CDR1 is ENHRY and CDR2 SYGVKD. CDR3 size: 14 residues.